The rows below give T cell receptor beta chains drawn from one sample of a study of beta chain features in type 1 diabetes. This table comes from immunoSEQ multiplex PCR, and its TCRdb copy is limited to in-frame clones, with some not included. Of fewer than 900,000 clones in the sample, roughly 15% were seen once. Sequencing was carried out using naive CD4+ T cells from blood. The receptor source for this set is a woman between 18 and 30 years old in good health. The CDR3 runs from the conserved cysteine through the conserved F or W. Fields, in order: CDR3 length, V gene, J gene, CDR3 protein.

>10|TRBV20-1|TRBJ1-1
CSASEARAFF
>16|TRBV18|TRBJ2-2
CASSPPGPGRDGELFF
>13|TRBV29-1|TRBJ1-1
CSGQLSLDTEAFF
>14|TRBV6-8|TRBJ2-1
CARTAPSSYNEQFF
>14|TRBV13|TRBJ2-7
CASSLGFDTYEQYF
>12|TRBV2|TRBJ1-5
CASSTGNGPQHF
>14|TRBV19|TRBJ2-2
CASTRTPDTGELFF
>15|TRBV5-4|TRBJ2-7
CASSRTSGHYYEQYF
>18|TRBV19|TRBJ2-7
CASSGATSGRPNTYEQYF
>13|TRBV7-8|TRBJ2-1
CASMNIVPNEQFF
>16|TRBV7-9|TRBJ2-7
CASRLVASGRIYEQYF
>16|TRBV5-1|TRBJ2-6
CASSFAGHSGANVLTF
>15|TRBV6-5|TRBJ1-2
CASSYSWTGHYGYTF
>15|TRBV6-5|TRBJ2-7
CASAYGLAGANEQYF
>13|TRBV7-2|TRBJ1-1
CASSPEMNTEAFF
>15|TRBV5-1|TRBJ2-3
CASSLGRGSTDTQYF
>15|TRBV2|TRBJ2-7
CASQTQGPRSYEQYF
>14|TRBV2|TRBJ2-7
CASSEGRTYDEQYF
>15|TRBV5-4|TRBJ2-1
CASSLKATGGFEQFF
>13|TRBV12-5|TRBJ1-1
CASAGTGNTEAFF
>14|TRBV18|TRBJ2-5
CASSPVQGVETQYF
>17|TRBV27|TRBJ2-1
CASSLSSLEAWGNEQFF
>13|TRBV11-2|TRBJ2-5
CASGDWVEETQYF